The source of this T cell receptor beta chain is a study of blood T cell repertoires in COVID-19. Study overall: Samples taken during acute and convalescent COVID-19 were collected in the United States, Italy and Spain.

This clone was found once. CDR3 length equals 15 residues. Per the germline V gene, CDR1 is LNHDA and CDR2 is SQIVND (reference sequence). The V and J ends lost 4 bases and 0 bases, in that order; junction bases with no gene match: 1. In the original workflow: Amplification with reference gene primers provided the estimates of nucleated cell counts. Data came from immunoSEQ multiplex PCR; TCRdb stores just in-frame clones and leaves some out. V and J calls and clone size are copied from that table; D and trimming were computed from the DNA. The sample has about 160,000 clones; 70% to 80% are singletons.

The sequencing input was peripheral blood. The sequence derives from a woman aged 55-69 years with COVID-19, enrolled during active disease. The J gene is TRBJ1-5, the V gene TRBV19, with 9 bases that match TRBD1. As DNA, the CDR3 is TGTGCCAGTAGTAGACAGGGGGATAGCAATCAGCCCCAGCATTTT. This encodes CASSRQGDSNQPQHF.